The rows below give T cell receptor beta chains drawn from one sample of a study of CD8 T cells in Susac syndrome. TCRdb re-analysed the immunoSEQ multiplex PCR reads in MiXCR, keeping a single row per CDR3 protein. The table shows approximately 190,000 distinct CDR3 sequences, with roughly 92% occurring only once. Sequencing was carried out using CD4+ T cells from PBMCs. Every receptor here comes from a human donor in good health. Each CDR3 is given with its conserved first and last residue. D genes are given only for firm matches. Size is stated for part of the rows, as once, few or many counts, or as a class when the clone is expanded.

-,TRBD1,TRBV15,TRBJ1-6,CAIQQGEDSPLHF,TGTGCCATTCAACAGGGGGAGGATTCACCCCTCCACTTT
-,-,TRBV3-1,TRBJ1-2,CASSQDLATTNYGYTF,TGTGCCAGCAGCCAAGATCTCGCCACGACTAACTATGGCTACACCTTC
-,-,TRBV6-1,TRBJ1-2,CASSGGRTNYGYTF,TGTGCCAGCAGTGGCGGCAGAACTAACTATGGCTACACCTTC
-,-,TRBV2,TRBJ1-5,CASGRDTVNQPQHF,TGTGCCAGCGGGCGGGACACGGTAAATCAGCCCCAGCATTTT
-,-,TRBV7-2,TRBJ2-5,CASSLGGWETQYF,TGTGCCAGCAGCTTAGGGGGTTGGGAGACCCAGTACTTC
-,-,TRBV6-5,TRBJ2-7,CASSYSLGNTYEQYF,TGTGCCAGCAGTTACTCGTTAGGGAATACCTACGAGCAGTACTTC
-,-,TRBV12-3/TRBV12-4,TRBJ1-5,CASSREGNQPQHF,TGTGCCAGCAGTCGGGAAGGCAATCAGCCCCAGCATTTT
once,TRBD2,TRBV7-9,TRBJ2-3,CASSLGQTSGGRTDTQYF,TGTGCCAGCAGCTTAGGCCAAACTAGCGGGGGGCGCACAGATACGCAGTATTTT
-,-,TRBV6-6,TRBJ1-2,CASSPTGHPHYF,TGTGCCAGCAGCCCGACAGGTCATCCGCATTACTTC
once,-,TRBV20-1,TRBJ1-5,CSALAGFSNQPQHF,TGCAGTGCCCTTGCAGGGTTTAGCAATCAGCCCCAGCATTTT
-,-,TRBV20-1,TRBJ2-7,CSAGKVGAGNEQYF,TGCAGTGCCGGGAAAGTTGGGGCAGGGAACGAGCAGTACTTC
-,TRBD2,TRBV12-3/TRBV12-4,TRBJ2-1,CASSRSGDYNEQFF,TGTGCCAGCAGTCGGAGCGGGGACTACAATGAGCAGTTCTTC
once,-,TRBV20-1,TRBJ1-2,CSAAPRQGPLGYGYTF,TGCAGTGCCGCTCCCCGGCAAGGGCCTTTGGGCTATGGCTACACCTTC
-,TRBD1,TRBV6-2/TRBV6-3,TRBJ2-1,CASRTGDTLNEQFF,TGTGCCAGCAGAACAGGGGACACGTTGAATGAGCAGTTCTTC
-,-,TRBV20-1,TRBJ2-5,CSATQETQYF,TGCAGTGCTACCCAAGAGACCCAGTACTTC
-,-,TRBV7-2,TRBJ1-2,CASSPQSGALPYGYTF,TGTGCCAGCAGCCCCCAAAGTGGGGCGCTTCCCTATGGCTACACCTTC
-,-,TRBV18,TRBJ1-5,CASSPQGGDQPQHF,TGTGCCAGCTCCCCTCAGGGTGGGGATCAGCCCCAGCATTTT
-,-,TRBV9,TRBJ2-3,CASSGRGGVTDTQYF,TGTGCCAGCAGTGGAAGAGGGGGGGTCACAGATACGCAGTATTTT
-,-,TRBV7-2,TRBJ1-5,CASSSLSKQPQHF,TGTGCCAGCAGCTCTCTCTCCAAGCAGCCCCAGCATTTT
few,-,TRBV5-1,TRBJ2-2,CASSLATGAGELFF,TGCGCCAGCAGCTTGGCCACGGGGGCCGGGGAGCTGTTTTTT
once,-,TRBV2,TRBJ1-1,CASMRDLNTEAFF,TGTGCCAGTATGAGGGACTTGAACACTGAAGCTTTCTTT
-,-,TRBV7-3,TRBJ2-5,CASSASSGVQETQYF,TGTGCCAGCAGCGCCTCCTCAGGGGTCCAAGAGACCCAGTACTTC
-,-,TRBV28,TRBJ1-4,CASSRSVRGNEKLFF,TGTGCCAGCAGTCGCTCTGTACGTGGCAATGAAAAACTGTTTTTT
-,-,TRBV2,TRBJ1-3,CASQPSSGNTIYF,TGTGCCAGCCAACCCAGCTCTGGAAACACCATATATTTT
-,-,TRBV7-2,TRBJ1-2,CASSSDLGYGYTF,TGTGCCAGCAGCTCGGACCTGGGCTATGGCTACACCTTC
-,-,TRBV28,TRBJ2-3,CASSFGKGDTDTQYF,TGTGCCAGCTCCTTCGGTAAAGGGGACACAGATACGCAGTATTTT
-,-,TRBV27,TRBJ1-2,CASSPDSNFGYGYTF,TGTGCCAGCAGTCCAGACTCTAATTTTGGCTATGGCTACACCTTC
-,-,TRBV2,TRBJ2-5,CASRVAAAQYF,TGTGCCAGCAGGGTGGCAGCTGCCCAGTACTTC
-,TRBD1,TRBV2,TRBJ1-2,CASSDSLFGQGHGYTF,TGTGCCAGCAGCGACAGTTTATTTGGACAGGGGCATGGCTACACCTTC
-,-,TRBV20-1,TRBJ1-4,CSARGVGEKLFF,TGCAGTGCTAGGGGGGTAGGGGAAAAACTGTTTTTT
-,TRBD2,TRBV3-1,TRBJ2-3,CASSQDLAGGYTQYF,TGTGCCAGCAGCCAAGATTTAGCGGGGGGATATACGCAGTATTTT
-,-,TRBV29-1,TRBJ1-5,CSVGEGDQPQHF,TGCAGCGTGGGGGAGGGGGATCAGCCCCAGCATTTT
-,TRBD2,TRBV7-2,TRBJ2-1,CASSLASGGAGNEQFF,TGTGCCAGCAGCTTAGCTAGCGGGGGGGCTGGGAATGAGCAGTTCTTC
-,-,TRBV19,TRBJ2-1,CASSTRTANNEQFF,TGTGCCAGTAGTACTCGGACAGCAAACAATGAGCAGTTCTTC
-,-,TRBV20-1,TRBJ2-7,CSAFRGPNYEQYF,TGCAGTGCTTTCAGGGGCCCCAATTACGAGCAGTACTTC
-,-,TRBV19,TRBJ2-1,CASSPHGNEQFF,TGTGCCAGTAGCCCTCATGGCAATGAGCAGTTCTTC
-,TRBD1,TRBV5-1,TRBJ1-2,CASSLGDSVYGYTF,TGCGCCAGCAGCTTGGGGGACAGCGTCTATGGCTACACCTTC
-,-,TRBV12-2,TRBJ1-5,CASRLEGQEYQPQHF,TGTGCAAGTCGCTTAGAGGGACAGGAGTATCAGCCCCAGCATTTT
-,TRBD2,TRBV24-1,TRBJ2-3,CATSDRTSGETDTQYF,TGTGCCACCAGTGACCGGACTAGCGGGGAGACAGATACGCAGTATTTT
-,TRBD1,TRBV7-2,TRBJ1-6,CASSLTGFNSPLHF,TGTGCCAGCAGCTTGACAGGGTTCAATTCACCCCTCCACTTT
once,-,TRBV20-1,TRBJ2-3,CSEDVGTDTQYF,TGCAGCGAGGACGTGGGCACAGATACGCAGTATTTT
-,TRBD2,TRBV12-3/TRBV12-4,TRBJ2-5,CASSPGLAGLETQYF,TGTGCCAGCAGCCCTGGACTAGCGGGGCTAGAGACCCAGTACTTC